This T cell receptor (beta chain) was documented in a study of beta chain features in type 1 diabetes. Study-wide results and caveats: For patients, the naive, central memory and Treg TCRB repertoires appeared more alike than for healthy donors.

Expressed TCRB transcripts were sequenced because the entire RNA isolate underwent reverse transcription. Only in-frame clones appear in the TCRdb table, and some are missing; sequencing was by immunoSEQ multiplex PCR. Of some 400,000 clones in the sample, approximately 15% were seen once. Note on this clone: Its antigen is undetermined.

V trimming: 2 bases; J trimming: 8 bases; junction bases outside the gene matches: 4. The CDR3 runs 14 residues. The germline gives CDR1 MGHDK, CDR2 SYGVNS. The receptor's source is a woman aged 18-29 years in good health. This chain links TRBV25-1 with TRBJ2-1, with 9 bases fitting TRBD2. Source material: naive CD4+ T cells from blood. The CDR3 sequence: CASSESGRLDEQFF. CDR3 nucleotides: TGTGCCAGCAGTGAAAGCGGGAGGTTGGATGAGCAGTTCTTC.